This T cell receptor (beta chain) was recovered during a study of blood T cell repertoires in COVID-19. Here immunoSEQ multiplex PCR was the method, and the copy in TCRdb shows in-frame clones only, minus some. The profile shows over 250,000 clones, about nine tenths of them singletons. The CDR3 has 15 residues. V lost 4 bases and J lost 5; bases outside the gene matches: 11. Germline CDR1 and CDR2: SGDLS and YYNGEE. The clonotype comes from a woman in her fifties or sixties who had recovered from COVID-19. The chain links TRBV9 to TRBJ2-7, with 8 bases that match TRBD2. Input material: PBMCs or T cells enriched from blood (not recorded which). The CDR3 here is CASSPGGLPPDEQYF. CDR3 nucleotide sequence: TGTGCCAGCAGCCCGGGGGGGCTTCCCCCTGACGAGCAGTACTTC. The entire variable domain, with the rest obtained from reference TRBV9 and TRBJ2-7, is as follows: DSGVTQTPKHLITATGQRVTLRCSPRSGDLSVYWYQQSLDQGLQFLIQYYNGEERAKGNILERFSAQQFPDLHSELNLSSLELGDSALYFCASSPGGLPPDEQYFGPGTRLTVT.